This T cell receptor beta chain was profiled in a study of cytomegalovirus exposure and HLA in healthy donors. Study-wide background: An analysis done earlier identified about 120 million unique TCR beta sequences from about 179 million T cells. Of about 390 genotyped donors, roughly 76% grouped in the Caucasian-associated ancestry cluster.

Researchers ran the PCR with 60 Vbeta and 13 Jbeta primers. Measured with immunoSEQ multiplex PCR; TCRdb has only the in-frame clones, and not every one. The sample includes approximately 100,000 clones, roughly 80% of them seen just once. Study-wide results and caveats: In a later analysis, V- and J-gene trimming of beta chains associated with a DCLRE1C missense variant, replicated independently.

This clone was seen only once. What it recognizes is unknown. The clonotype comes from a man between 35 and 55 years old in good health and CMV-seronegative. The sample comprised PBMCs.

CDR3 protein: CASNPGLDNEQFF. CDR3 DNA sequence: TGTGCCAGCAATCCGGGACTCGACAATGAGCAGTTCTTC. The gene calls are TRBV2 and TRBJ2-1, with a weak D call TRBD2 (6 bases). Germline loops: CDR1 SNHLY, CDR2 FYNNEI. V lost 7 bases and J lost 5, with 12 bases in between. This CDR3 region has 13 residues.